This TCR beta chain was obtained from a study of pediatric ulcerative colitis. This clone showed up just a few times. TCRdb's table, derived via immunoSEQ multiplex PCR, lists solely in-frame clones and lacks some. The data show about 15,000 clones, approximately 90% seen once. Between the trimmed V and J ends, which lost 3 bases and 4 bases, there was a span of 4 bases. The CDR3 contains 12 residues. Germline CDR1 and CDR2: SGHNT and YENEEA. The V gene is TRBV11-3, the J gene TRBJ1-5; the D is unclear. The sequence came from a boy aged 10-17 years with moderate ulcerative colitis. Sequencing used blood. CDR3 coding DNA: TGTGCCAGCAGCTTTGATAATCAGCCCCAGCATTTT. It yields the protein CASSFDNQPQHF.